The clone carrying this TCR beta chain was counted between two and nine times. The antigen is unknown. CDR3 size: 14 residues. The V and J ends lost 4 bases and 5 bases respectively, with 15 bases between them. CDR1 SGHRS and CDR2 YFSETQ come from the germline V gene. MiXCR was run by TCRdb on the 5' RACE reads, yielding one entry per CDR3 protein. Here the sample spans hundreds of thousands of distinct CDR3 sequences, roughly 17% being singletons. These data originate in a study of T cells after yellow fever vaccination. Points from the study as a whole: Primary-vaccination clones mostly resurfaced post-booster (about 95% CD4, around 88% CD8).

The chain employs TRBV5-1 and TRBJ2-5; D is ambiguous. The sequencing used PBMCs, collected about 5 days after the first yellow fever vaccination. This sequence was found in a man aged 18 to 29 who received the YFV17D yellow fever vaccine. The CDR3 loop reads CASSAGLMGETQYF. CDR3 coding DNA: TGCGCCAGCAGCGCCGGCCTCATGGGGGAGACCCAGTACTTC.